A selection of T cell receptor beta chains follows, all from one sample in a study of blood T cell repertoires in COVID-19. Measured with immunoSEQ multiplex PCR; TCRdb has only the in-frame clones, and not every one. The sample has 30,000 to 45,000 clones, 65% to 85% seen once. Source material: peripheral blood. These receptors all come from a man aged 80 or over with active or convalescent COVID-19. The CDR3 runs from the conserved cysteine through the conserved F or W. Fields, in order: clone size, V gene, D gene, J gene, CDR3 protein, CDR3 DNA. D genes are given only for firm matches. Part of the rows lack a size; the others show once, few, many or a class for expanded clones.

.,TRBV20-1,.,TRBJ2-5,CSARGGETQYF,TGCAGTGCTAGAGGCGGGGAGACCCAGTACTTC
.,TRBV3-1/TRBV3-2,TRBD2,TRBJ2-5,CASSPTGTRETQYF,TGTGCCAGCAGCCCTACCGGGACTAGGGAGACCCAGTACTTC
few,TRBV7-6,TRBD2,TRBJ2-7,CASSLGSPGSGRYEQYF,TGTGCCAGCAGCTTAGGGTCACCTGGTAGCGGGAGGTACGAGCAGTACTTC
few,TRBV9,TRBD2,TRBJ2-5,CASSRLAGETQYF,TGTGCCAGCAGTCGTCTAGCGGGCGAGACCCAGTACTTC
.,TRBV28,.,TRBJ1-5,CASSTGQLNQPQHF,TGTGCCAGCAGTACTGGACAGCTAAATCAGCCCCAGCATTTT
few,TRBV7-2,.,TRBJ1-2,CASSQGDTRYTF,TGTGCCAGCAGCCAAGGGGACACCCGCTACACCTTC
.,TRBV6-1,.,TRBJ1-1,CASSEYGDVGAFF,TGTGCCAGCAGTGAATATGGAGACGTAGGAGCTTTCTTT
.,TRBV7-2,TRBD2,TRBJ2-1,CASSLPGLARSSYNEQFF,TGTGCCAGCAGCTTACCGGGACTAGCCCGGAGCTCCTACAATGAGCAGTTCTTC
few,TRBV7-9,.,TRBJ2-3,CASSLGGIYTDTQYF,TGTGCCAGCAGCTTAGGCGGAATCTACACAGATACGCAGTATTTT
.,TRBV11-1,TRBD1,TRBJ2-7,CASSPHRGIDEQYF,TGTGCCAGCAGCCCGCACAGGGGCATCGACGAGCAGTACTTC
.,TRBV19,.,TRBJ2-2,CASRERGSTGELFF,TGTGCCAGTAGGGAAAGAGGAAGCACCGGGGAGCTGTTTTTT
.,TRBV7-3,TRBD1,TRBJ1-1,CASSLQTGGNTEAFF,TGTGCCAGCAGCTTACAGACAGGGGGGAACACTGAAGCTTTCTTT
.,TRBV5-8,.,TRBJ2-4,CASSPRQNIQYF,TGTGCCAGCAGCCCGAGACAGAACATTCAGTACTTC
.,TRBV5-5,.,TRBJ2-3,CASSFARSTDTQYF,TGTGCCAGCAGCTTTGCTCGGAGCACAGATACGCAGTATTTT
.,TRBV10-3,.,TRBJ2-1,CAISEGVSSYNEQFF,TGTGCCATCAGTGAAGGGGTATCCTCCTACAATGAGCAGTTCTTC
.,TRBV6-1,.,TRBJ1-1,CASSEAVNTEAFF,TGTGCCAGCAGTGAAGCCGTGAACACTGAAGCTTTCTTT
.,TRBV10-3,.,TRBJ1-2,CAISDQGWKGYTF,TGTGCCATCAGTGATCAGGGTTGGAAAGGCTACACCTTC
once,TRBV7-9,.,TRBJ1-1,CASSLLAKNTEAFF,TGTGCCAGCAGCTTACTGGCCAAGAACACTGAAGCTTTCTTT
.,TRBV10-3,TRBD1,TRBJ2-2,CAISEFYLWGQYTGELFF,TGTGCCATCAGTGAGTTCTACTTGTGGGGACAGTACACCGGGGAGCTGTTTTTT
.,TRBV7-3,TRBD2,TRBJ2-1,CASSRDYNNEQFF,TGTGCCAGCAGCCGGGACTATAACAATGAGCAGTTCTTC
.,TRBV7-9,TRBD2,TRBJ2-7,CASRRTASGSYEQYF,TGTGCCAGCAGACGAACAGCTAGCGGCTCCTACGAGCAGTACTTC
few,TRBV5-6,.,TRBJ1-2,CASSRLQGDGSYGYTF,TGTGCCAGCAGCCGACTGCAAGGCGACGGATCCTATGGCTACACCTTC
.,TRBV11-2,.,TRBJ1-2,CASSFPGRTGYTF,TGTGCCAGCAGCTTTCCGGGGAGGACTGGCTACACCTTC
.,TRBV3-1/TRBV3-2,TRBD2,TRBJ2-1,CATRGPGMTTSGNIEQFF,TGTGCCACCAGAGGGCCGGGGATGACGACTAGCGGGAATATTGAGCAGTTCTTC
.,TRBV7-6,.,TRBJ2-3,CASSASGRTDTQYF,TGTGCCAGCAGTGCGAGCGGGCGCACAGATACGCAGTATTTT
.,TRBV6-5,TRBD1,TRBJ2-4,CAGGTTTGVKNIQYF,TGTGCCGGTGGGACGACAACAGGGGTGAAAAACATTCAGTACTTC
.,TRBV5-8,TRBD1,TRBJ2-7,CASSLDRTGPYEQYF,TGTGCCAGCAGCCTAGACCGGACAGGGCCCTACGAGCAGTACTTC
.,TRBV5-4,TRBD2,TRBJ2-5,CASSPGGLAVGETQYF,TGTGCCAGCAGCCCGGGGGGACTAGCGGTCGGGGAGACCCAGTACTTC
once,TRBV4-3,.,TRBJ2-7,CASSQVRGQYF,TGCGCCAGCAGCCAAGTGCGGGGTCAGTACTTC
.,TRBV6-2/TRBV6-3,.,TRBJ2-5,CASSFQGRGILGATQYF,TGTGCCAGCAGTTTCCAGGGGAGAGGGATTTTGGGGGCGACCCAGTACTTC
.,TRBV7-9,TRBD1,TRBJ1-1,CASRRAGRGNAEAFF,TGTGCCAGCAGACGGGCGGGCAGGGGGAACGCTGAAGCTTTCTTT
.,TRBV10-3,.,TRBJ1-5,CAISELDRSSNQPQHF,TGTGCCATCAGTGAGCTCGACAGATCTAGCAATCAGCCCCAGCATTTT